The 23 T cell receptor beta chains listed next were all sequenced from one sample in a study of PD-1 blockade in classical Hodgkin lymphoma. Libraries were prepared by immunoSEQ multiplex PCR; TCRdb keeps only in-frame clonotypes and omits some of them. The profile covers 100,000 or so clones, with roughly nine tenths appearing a single time and under 20% taken by the ten largest. Time point specified: cycle 4 day 1 (C4D1), after 6 weeks of nivolumab. All patients experienced relapse after autologous stem cell transplantation, and brentuximab vedotin exposure was variable. The sequenced sample was peripheral blood mononuclear cells (PBMCs), obtained before the fourth cycle of nivolumab. These receptors were taken from a human donor with classical Hodgkin lymphoma.

This chain links TRBV5-6 with TRBJ2-2; D is unclear. Trimming removed 2 bases at V and 3 bases at J, with 11 bases between. The CDR3 loop spans 15 amino acids. Germline CDR1 is SGHDT and CDR2 is YYEEEE. CDR3 region: CASSLSDKHTGELFF. The CDR3 coding sequence is TGTGCCAGCAGCTTAAGTGACAAACACACCGGGGAGCTGTTTTTT.

This clone appeared once. The V gene is TRBV28, the J gene TRBJ2-1; the match to TRBD1 covers 9 bases. V lost 5 bases, J lost 6 bases, and 8 bases stayed unmatched. Germline CDR1 reads MDHEN; CDR2 reads SYDVKM. The CDR3 is made up of 15 amino acids. The CDR3 bases are TGTGCCAGCAGTATTCCGGGACAGGGTGTCAATGAGCAGTTCTTC. Protein product: CASSIPGQGVNEQFF.

The chain carries TRBV7-2 and TRBJ2-1; D may be TRBD2 (6 bases). The CDR3 is 13 residues long. V lost 3 bases and J lost 7, with 10 bases in between. Germline-derived CDR1 and CDR2 are SGHTA and FQGNSA. The CDR3 here is CASSLGGANEQFF. The CDR3 bases are TGTGCCAGCAGCTTGGGAGGTGCTAATGAGCAGTTCTTC.

The rearrangement uses TRBV5-8 and TRBJ2-7; TRBD2 aligns across 10 bases. The V and J ends lost 1 base and 2 bases, in that order; junction bases with no gene match: 6. The CDR3 loop spans 16 amino acids. Germline assignment: CDR1 SGHTS and CDR2 YDEGEE. The CDR3 DNA sequence: TGTGCCAGCAGCTTGAGCCCTAGCGGGAGAACCTACGAGCAGTACTTC. It codes for CASSLSPSGRTYEQYF.

The chain employs TRBV2 and TRBJ2-5; perhaps D is TRBD1 or TRBD2 (7 bases each). V gave up 6 bases and J gave up 3 bases, with 17 bases separating them. The CDR3 contains 15 residues. Germline V lookup: CDR1 SNHLY, CDR2 FYNNEI. The CDR3 here is CASRRKQGGEETQYF. CDR3 coding DNA: TGTGCCAGCAGAAGGAAGCAGGGGGGGGAAGAGACCCAGTACTTC.

In regard to this clone: Other DNA variants within this sample encode the same CDR3. The gene calls are TRBV7-2 and TRBJ2-1, with 11 bases matching TRBD2. V lost 3 bases and J lost 4; bases outside the gene matches: 2. Germline V gene lookup returns CDR1 SGHTA and CDR2 FQGNSA. The CDR3 sequence is 15 residues long. This CDR3 is CASSLTSGKYNEQFF. In DNA, the CDR3 is TGTGCCAGCAGCTTGACTAGCGGGAAATACAATGAGCAGTTCTTC.

Here the CDR3 DNA reads TGTGCCAGCAGCACCCGGACAGGGGATAATGAAAAACTGTTTTTT. This gives the protein CASSTRTGDNEKLFF. V and J are TRBV13 and TRBJ1-4, with 9 bases that match TRBD1. Per the germline V gene, CDR1 is PRHDT and CDR2 is FYEKMQ (reference sequence). The CDR3 is 15 amino acids. J gave up 4 bases and V 5 bases, and 5 bases lay outside the gene matches.

This chain joins TRBV11-2 and TRBJ2-7; D may be TRBD1 (5 bases). Germline CDR1 is SGHAT and CDR2 is FQNNGV. The CDR3 loop spans 14 amino acids. Trimming cost V 1 base and J 2 bases, with 9 bases left between them. The CDR3: CASSLAPTAYEQYF. CDR3 sequence (DNA): TGTGCCAGCAGCTTAGCTCCGACAGCCTACGAGCAGTACTTC.

The chain couples TRBV6-6 to TRBJ2-7, with D possibly matching TRBD2 (7 bases). This CDR3 has 15 residues. V gave up 6 bases and J gave up 4 bases, with 19 bases separating them. Germline lookup yields CDR1 MNHNY and CDR2 SVGAGI (reference sequence). The CDR3 DNA follows: TGTGCCAGCAGCCCGACTAGCCAGGGGCTTTACGAGCAGTACTTC. Translation: CASSPTSQGLYEQYF.

The chain uses TRBV7-2 and TRBJ1-2; D remains ambiguous. Trimming took off 4 bases at V and 4 bases at J, with 7 bases between the two ends. The length of the CDR3 is 12 residues. The germline V gene encodes CDR1 SGHTA and CDR2 FQGNSA. The CDR3 DNA reads as TGTGCCAGCAGCTCAACCGGCTATGGCTACACCTTC. Translated, it gives CASSSTGYGYTF.

V is TRBV6-1 and J is TRBJ2-3; TRBD1 matches at 9 bases. With V trimmed by 0 bases and J by 6 bases, 13 bases remained unmatched. The CDR3 spans 18 residues. Germline V lookup: CDR1 MNHNS, CDR2 SASEGT. The CDR3 reads CASSEADESTGGMDTQYF. Written as DNA, the CDR3 is TGTGCCAGCAGTGAAGCGGATGAATCGACAGGGGGAATGGATACGCAGTATTTT.

The rearrangement uses TRBV4-1 and TRBJ1-2; D remains ambiguous. Trimming took 1 base from V and 8 from J, leaving 14 bases between them. Germline CDR1 and CDR2: MGHRA and YSYEKL. There are 14 residues in the CDR3. DNA for the CDR3: TGCGCCAGCAGCCAAGGTCCGGATCAGGTGGGCTACACCTTC. This codes for CASSQGPDQVGYTF.

This chain links TRBV7-9 with TRBJ2-3; D may be TRBD1 or TRBD2 (5 bases each). This CDR3 spans 15 amino acids. Germline CDR1 SEHNR, CDR2 FQNEAQ (reference sequence). V was cut by 5 bases and J by 3 bases, with 15 bases left in between. This chain's CDR3 is CASSHGTVGTDTQYF. The CDR3 DNA reads as TGTGCCAGCAGCCACGGGACCGTCGGAACAGATACGCAGTATTTT.

V usage is TRBV5-1 and J usage is TRBJ2-2; a possible D gene is TRBD1 (6 bases). Germline CDR1 SGHRS, CDR2 YFSETQ. The CDR3 has 15 residues. V was cut by 3 bases and J by 4 bases, with 13 bases left in between. The CDR3 coding sequence is TGCGCCAGCAGCTCCGGGACATTACTCACCGGGGAGCTGTTTTTT. Translating it yields CASSSGTLLTGELFF.

The rearrangement uses TRBV4-1 and TRBJ2-7, with 10 bases aligning to TRBD1. Unmatched junction bases numbered 10, after V lost 1 base and J lost 7 bases. CDR1 and CDR2 from the germline V gene are MGHRA and YSYEKL. The CDR3 runs 16 residues. The CDR3 nucleotides read TGCGCCAGCAGCCAAGCCGACAGGGGGCCGCCGAGGGAGCAGTACTTC. Its translation: CASSQADRGPPREQYF.

The chain employs TRBV4-2 and TRBJ2-1, with TRBD1 matching over 7 bases. The germline V gene encodes CDR1 LGHNA and CDR2 YNFKEQ. The CDR3 is 11 residues long. The trim removed 2 bases at V and 14 bases at J, leaving 3 bases unmatched. The CDR3 coding sequence is TGTGCCAGCAGCCAAAGGGGGCCTAAGTTCTTC. It codes for CASSQRGPKFF.

The CDR3 DNA sequence: TGCAGCGTTGAAGTAAATCTTCGGACGGGACAAGAGACCCAGTACTTC. Translated, it gives CSVEVNLRTGQETQYF. The V call is TRBV29-1, the J call TRBJ2-5; tentative D call: TRBD2 (5 bases). CDR1 is SQVTM and CDR2 is ANQGSEA in the germline V gene. CDR3 length: 16 amino acids. Trimming removed 1 base at V and 2 bases at J, with 17 bases between. Supplemented by reference TRBV29-1 and TRBJ2-5, the full variable domain reads SAVISQKPSRDICQRGTSLTIQCQVDSQVTMMFWYRQQPGQSLTLIATANQGSEATYESGFVIDKFPISRPNLTFSTLTVSNMSPEDSSIYLCSVEVNLRTGQETQYFGPGTRLLVL.

The chain uses TRBV2 and TRBJ2-7, with 10 positions matching TRBD2. The CDR3 runs to 15 residues. CDR1 and CDR2 from the germline V gene are SNHLY and FYNNEI. V shed 4 bases, J shed 3 bases, and the junction held 6 bases outside the gene matches. The CDR3 DNA reads TGTGCCAGCAGTGGACTAGCGGGCGTTATCTACGAGCAGTACTTC. Its translation is CASSGLAGVIYEQYF.

This chain uses TRBV30 with TRBJ1-5; D is undetermined. Germline CDR1 and CDR2: GTSNPN and SVGIG (reference sequence). The CDR3 covers 13 residues. Trimming removed 3 bases at V and 1 base at J, with 7 bases between. The DNA of the CDR3 is TGTGCCTGGAGCATGGGAAGCAATCAGCCCCAGCATTTT. Its protein is CAWSMGSNQPQHF.

This chain links TRBV19 with TRBJ2-7; D may be TRBD2 (5 bases). The V and J ends lost 1 base and 3 bases respectively, with 13 bases between them. Looked up from germline, CDR1 is LNHDA and CDR2 is SQIVND (reference sequence). The CDR3 loop spans 15 amino acids. CDR3 coding DNA: TGTGCCAGTAGTATAGGAGGGCAGCAGATCTACGAGCAGTACTTC. Encoded protein: CASSIGGQQIYEQYF.

V gene TRBV25-1 combines with J gene TRBJ2-1; the D is unclear. The CDR3 covers 14 residues. The V gene's germline CDR1 is MGHDK and CDR2 SYGVNS. The germline V and J ends were trimmed by 0 bases and 8 bases, with 11 bases remaining between them. This CDR3 reads CASSEYAQFHEQFF. The CDR3 nucleotides read TGTGCCAGCAGTGAATACGCACAGTTTCATGAGCAGTTCTTC.

The genes are TRBV15 and TRBJ1-5, with 10 bases aligning to TRBD1. The CDR3 is 16 amino acids. Germline V gives CDR1 LNHNV, CDR2 YYDKDF (reference sequence). Trimming cost V 3 bases and J 3 bases; bases outside gene matches: 5. CDR3 amino acids: CATSSPGTGVNQPQHF. The DNA for the CDR3 is TGTGCCACCAGCAGTCCCGGGACAGGGGTCAATCAGCCCCAGCATTTT.

V and J are TRBV5-6 and TRBJ2-5; no firm D call. The CDR3 is 15 residues long. Trimming removed 0 bases from V and 0 bases from J, with 9 bases in between. CDR1 SGHDT and CDR2 YYEEEE come from the germline V gene. CDR3 amino acids: CASSLASQYQETQYF. CDR3 DNA: TGTGCCAGCAGCTTGGCCAGCCAGTACCAAGAGACCCAGTACTTC.